The 18 T cell receptor beta chains reported below all come from one sample, sequenced in a study of CXCR3-negative and CXCR3-positive naive CD8 T cells. The authors prepared UMI-labeled TRB cDNA libraries by 5' RACE. TCRdb reprocessed the 5' RACE reads and stores each CDR3 protein as one record, lacking DNA. This table holds some 130,000 distinct CDR3 sequences. Sequenced input: naive CXCR3- CD8+ T cells from blood. The sample's subset: CD45RO-CCR7+CD27+CD95- naive CD8+ T cells lacking CXCR3 (TNR3-). All receptors come from a human donor in good health. Some clones in this sample may be carry-over from other donors' samples.

The chain is built from TRBV7-9 and TRBJ2-2; TCRdb calls TRBD1, which cannot be checked without DNA. CDR1 is SEHNR, CDR2 FQNEAQ, per germline (reference sequence). The CDR3 contains 18 residues. CDR3 loop: CASSLLPGQGANTGELFF.

The CDR3 loop reads CASSFPSGGATLFDEQYF. The chain combines TRBV7-8 with TRBJ2-7; the D call of TRBD2 rests on TCRdb alone, since no DNA is present to check it. Germline V lookup: CDR1 SGHVS, CDR2 FQNEAQ. CDR3 length: 18 amino acids.

V and J are TRBV10-3 and TRBJ1-1. CDR3 length: 13 amino acids. CDR1 and CDR2 from the germline V gene are ENHRY and SYGVKD. CDR3 in amino acids: CAISEGRGTEAFF.

J is TRBJ2-1 and V is TRBV9; the TCRdb call, TRBD2, lacks DNA for checking. The CDR3 runs 17 residues. Looked up from germline, CDR1 is SGDLS and CDR2 is YYNGEE. CDR3: CASSEPRTGEDFDEQFF.

The chain employs TRBV20-1 and TRBJ2-7. The CDR3 loop spans 15 amino acids. Germline CDR1 and CDR2: DFQATT and SNEGSKA (reference sequence). The chain's CDR3 is CSARDLGQASHEQYF.

This CDR3 is CASSGGTYPLEQYF. The chain recombines TRBV7-2 with TRBJ2-7; lacking DNA, the TRBD2 call made by TCRdb goes unchecked. The CDR3 is 14 amino acids. Per the germline V gene, CDR1 is SGHTA and CDR2 is FQGNSA.

This chain links TRBV7-2 with TRBJ2-1; with no DNA, the TCRdb D assignment of TRBD2 cannot be verified. The length of the CDR3 is 14 residues. Germline V gene data show CDR1 as SGHTA and CDR2 as FQGNSA. The CDR3 reads CASSDGPPYNEQFF.

The CDR3 loop reads CASRWGTEAFF. The chain carries TRBV12-3 or TRBV12-4 and TRBJ1-1. This CDR3 is 11 amino acids long.

This chain links TRBV7-9 with TRBJ1-3. From germline, CDR1 is SEHNR and CDR2 FQNEAQ (reference sequence). The CDR3 has 15 amino acids. The CDR3 loop reads CASSPPTVSGNTIYF. The full variable domain, completed using reference TRBV7-9 and TRBJ1-3, is DTGVSQNPRHKITKRGQNVTFRCDPISEHNRLYWYRQTLGQGPEFLTYFQNEAQLEKSRLLSDRFSAERPKGSFSTLEIQRTEQGDSAMYLCASSPPTVSGNTIYFGEGSWLTVV.

The chain couples TRBV28 to TRBJ2-7; TCRdb proposes TRBD1, but this gene call is untestable without DNA. This CDR3 has 16 amino acids. Germline CDR1 MDHEN, CDR2 SYDVKM. The chain's CDR3 is CASSSRVHLLPYEQYF.

This chain connects TRBV28 to TRBJ1-5; the D gene TCRdb calls, TRBD1, cannot be checked with no DNA. The CDR3 sequence is 17 residues long. The germline V gene has CDR1 MDHEN and CDR2 SYDVKM. CDR3 protein: CASGSLLGGPSNQPQHF.

The chain carries TRBV7-9 and TRBJ2-7; as DNA is missing, the TRBD1 call by TCRdb cannot be tested. The CDR3 loop spans 15 amino acids. The germline V gene encodes CDR1 SEHNR and CDR2 FQNEAQ (reference sequence). CDR3 sequence: CASSSDRDYPYEQYF.

The rearrangement uses TRBV5-8 and TRBJ2-2; lacking DNA, the TRBD2 call made by TCRdb goes unchecked. CDR3 length: 15 residues. The germline V gene encodes CDR1 SGHTS and CDR2 YDEGEE. The CDR3 sequence is CASSLYLGRSGELFF.

This chain joins TRBV28 and TRBJ2-7. Germline V gene sequence: CDR1 MDHEN, CDR2 SYDVKM. CDR3 length equals 13 residues. The CDR3 loop reads CASSFYSAYEQYF. Filled out from reference TRBV28 and TRBJ2-7, the complete variable domain reads DVKVTQSSRYLVKRTGEKVFLECVQDMDHENMFWYRQDPGLGLRLIYFSYDVKMKEKGDIPEGYSVSREKKERFSLILESASTNQTSMYLCASSFYSAYEQYFGPGTRLTVT.

The rearrangement links TRBV28 to TRBJ2-2; TCRdb reports TRBD1, a call that lacks DNA to check it against. There are 14 residues in the CDR3. The V gene's germline CDR1 is MDHEN and CDR2 SYDVKM. The CDR3 region is CASNEGANTGELFF.

The chain carries TRBV20-1 and TRBJ2-5. The germline V gene encodes CDR1 DFQATT and CDR2 SNEGSKA (reference sequence). This CDR3 region has 14 residues. CDR3 amino acids: CSAREAEVQETQYF.

This chain uses TRBV28 with TRBJ2-1; the TCRdb D gene call, TRBD2, has no DNA to confirm it. Germline V gene lookup returns CDR1 MDHEN and CDR2 SYDVKM. CDR3 size: 15 residues. The CDR3 spells CASSKGSGGYNEQFF.

The rearrangement joins TRBV12-3 or TRBV12-4 to TRBJ2-5. This CDR3 region has 14 residues. The CDR3: CASSLAVSQETQYF.